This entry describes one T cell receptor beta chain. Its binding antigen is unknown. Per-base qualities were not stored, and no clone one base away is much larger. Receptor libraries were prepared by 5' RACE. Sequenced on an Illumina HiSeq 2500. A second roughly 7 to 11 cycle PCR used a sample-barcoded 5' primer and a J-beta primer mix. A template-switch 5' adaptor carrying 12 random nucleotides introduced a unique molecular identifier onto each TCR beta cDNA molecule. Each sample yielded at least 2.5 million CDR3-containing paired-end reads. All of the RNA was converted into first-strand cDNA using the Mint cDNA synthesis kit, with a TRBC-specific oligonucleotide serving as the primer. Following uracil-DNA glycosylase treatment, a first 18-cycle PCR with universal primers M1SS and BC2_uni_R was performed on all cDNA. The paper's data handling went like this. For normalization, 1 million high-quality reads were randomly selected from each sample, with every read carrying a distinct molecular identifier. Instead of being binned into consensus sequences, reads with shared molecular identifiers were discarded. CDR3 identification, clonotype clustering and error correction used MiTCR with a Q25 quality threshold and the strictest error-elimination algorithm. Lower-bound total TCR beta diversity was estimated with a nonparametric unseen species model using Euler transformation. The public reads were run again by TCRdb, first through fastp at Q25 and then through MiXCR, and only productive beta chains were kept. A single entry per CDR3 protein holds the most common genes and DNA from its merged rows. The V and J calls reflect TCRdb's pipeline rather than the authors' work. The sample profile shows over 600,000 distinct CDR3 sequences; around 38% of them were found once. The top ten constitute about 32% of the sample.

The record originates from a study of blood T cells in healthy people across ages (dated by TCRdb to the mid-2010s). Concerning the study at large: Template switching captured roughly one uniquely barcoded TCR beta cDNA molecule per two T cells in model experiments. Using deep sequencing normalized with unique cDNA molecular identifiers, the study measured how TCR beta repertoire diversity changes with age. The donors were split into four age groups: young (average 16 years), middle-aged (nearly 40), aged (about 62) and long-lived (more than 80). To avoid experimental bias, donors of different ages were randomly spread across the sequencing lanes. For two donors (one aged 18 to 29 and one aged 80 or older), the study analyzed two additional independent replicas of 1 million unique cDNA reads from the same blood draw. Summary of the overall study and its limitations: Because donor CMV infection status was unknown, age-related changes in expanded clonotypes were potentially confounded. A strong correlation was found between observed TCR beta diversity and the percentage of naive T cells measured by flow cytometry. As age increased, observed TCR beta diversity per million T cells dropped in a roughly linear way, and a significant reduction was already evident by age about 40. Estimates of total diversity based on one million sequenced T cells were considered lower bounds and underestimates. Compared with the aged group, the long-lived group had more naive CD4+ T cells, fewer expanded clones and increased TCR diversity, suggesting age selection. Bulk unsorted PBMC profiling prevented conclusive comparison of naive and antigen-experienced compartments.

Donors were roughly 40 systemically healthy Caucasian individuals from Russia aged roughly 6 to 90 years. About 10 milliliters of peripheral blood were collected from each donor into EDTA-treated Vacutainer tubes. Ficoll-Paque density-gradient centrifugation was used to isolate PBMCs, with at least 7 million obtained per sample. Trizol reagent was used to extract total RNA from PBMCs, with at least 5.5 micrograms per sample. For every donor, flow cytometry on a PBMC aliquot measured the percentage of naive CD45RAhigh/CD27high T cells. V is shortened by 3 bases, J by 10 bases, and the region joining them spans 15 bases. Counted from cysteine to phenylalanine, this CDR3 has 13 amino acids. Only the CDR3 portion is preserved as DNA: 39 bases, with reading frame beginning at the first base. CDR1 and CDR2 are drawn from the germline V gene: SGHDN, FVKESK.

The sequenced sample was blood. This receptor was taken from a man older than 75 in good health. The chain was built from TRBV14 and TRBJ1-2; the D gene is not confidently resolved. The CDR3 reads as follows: CASSQTSGRSYTF. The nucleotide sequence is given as TGTGCCAGCAGCCAGACGTCGGGCAGGTCCTACACCTTC.